The 15 T cell receptor beta chains below were found in one sample sequenced in a study of memory CD4+ T cells and cytomegalovirus serostatus. Single viable CD3+CD4+CD8-CD45RO+ cells were sorted as the memory CD4+ T cells. The method was immunoSEQ multiplex PCR; TCRdb's version includes in-frame clones alone and lacks a portion of them. Here the sample spans around 84,000 clones, 65% to 85% being singletons. Sequencing used memory CD4+ T cells from blood. The receptor source for this set is an adult in good health and CMV-seronegative.

This chain links TRBV7-9 with TRBJ2-7; tentatively, D is TRBD1 or TRBD2 (6 bases each). Germline CDR1 reads SEHNR; CDR2 reads FQNEAQ (reference sequence). The length of the CDR3 is 16 residues. The V gene lost 1 base and the J gene lost 3 bases, with 16 bases spanning the gap. The CDR3 sequence is CASSLVPRGRYYEQYF. CDR3 nucleotides: TGTGCCAGCAGCTTAGTCCCCCGGGGGCGATACTACGAGCAGTACTTC.

V is TRBV5-1 and J is TRBJ2-5, with D possibly TRBD1 on 6 matching bases. Germline CDR1 SGHRS, CDR2 YFSETQ. V lost 3 bases to trimming and J lost 2 bases, with 11 bases between them. The CDR3 totals 14 residues. The CDR3 protein is CASSYRVGQETQYF. The CDR3 DNA is TGCGCCAGCAGCTACAGGGTAGGGCAAGAGACCCAGTACTTC.

This clone was found once. One end of the junction is discordant with germline, which a read error may explain. The chain combines TRBV18 with TRBJ1-1; D ambiguous. The V gene's germline CDR1 is KGHSH and CDR2 LQKENI. CDR3 length: 13 amino acids. This CDR3 reads CASSTPPNTEAFF. CDR3 sequence (DNA): TGTGCCAGCTCAACACCACCGAACACTGAAGCTTTCTTT. Full variable domain (rest looked up from reference TRBV18 and TRBJ1-1): NAGVMQNPRHLVRRRGQEARLRCSPMKGHSHVYWYRQLPEEGLKFMVYLQKENIIDESGMPKERFSAEFPKEGPSILRIQQVVRGDSAAYFCASSTPPNTEAFFGQGTRLTVV.

V usage is TRBV5-1 and J usage is TRBJ2-1; D is unclear. The germline V gene encodes CDR1 SGHRS and CDR2 YFSETQ. V gave up 0 bases and J gave up 4 bases, with 8 bases separating them. The CDR3 loop spans 14 amino acids. The DNA of the CDR3 is TGCGCCAGCAGCTTGGGGGGTGCATACAATGAGCAGTTCTTC. Amino acid sequence: CASSLGGAYNEQFF. The variable domain in full, completed from reference TRBV5-1 and TRBJ2-1, reads KAGVTQTPRYLIKTRGQQVTLSCSPISGHRSVSWYQQTPGQGLQFLFEYFSETQRNKGNFPGRFSGRQFSNSRSEMNVSTLELGDSALYLCASSLGGAYNEQFFGPGTRLTVL.

This chain uses TRBV28 with TRBJ2-1; TRBD2 is a possible D gene (5 bases). V shed 5 bases and J shed 6 bases, with 5 bases lying between them. Germline V gene lookup returns CDR1 MDHEN and CDR2 SYDVKM. The CDR3 has 11 amino acids. The CDR3 sequence: CASSGLNEQFF. In DNA, the CDR3 is TGTGCCAGCAGTGGACTCAATGAGCAGTTCTTC.

This rearrangement joins TRBV18 to TRBJ2-2; D may be TRBD2 (5 bases). Trimming removed 5 bases at V and 1 base at J, with 11 bases between. This CDR3 spans 15 amino acids. CDR1 is KGHSH, CDR2 LQKENI, per germline. CDR3 region: CASSLRAGNTGELFF. The DNA for the CDR3 is TGTGCCAGCTCATTGCGGGCAGGGAACACCGGGGAGCTGTTTTTT.

This clone has just a few counts. This chain uses TRBV9 with TRBJ1-2; D perhaps matches TRBD1 (5 bases). V lost 2 bases and J 9 bases, leaving 8 bases between the germline ends. Germline V gives CDR1 SGDLS, CDR2 YYNGEE. The CDR3 totals 11 residues. CDR3 in amino acids: CASSVGGSYTF. Here the CDR3 DNA reads TGTGCCAGCAGCGTCGGGGGTAGCTACACCTTC.

V and J are TRBV6-1 and TRBJ2-3; D tentatively reads TRBD1 or TRBD2 (5 bases each). V lost 4 bases and J lost 8, with 19 bases in between. Germline V gene lookup returns CDR1 MNHNS and CDR2 SASEGT. The CDR3 length is 15 residues. The CDR3 DNA is TGTGCCAGCAGTGCCCGGGACCCCATAGAGGGTACGCAGTATTTT. Its translation is CASSARDPIEGTQYF.

The chain employs TRBV20-1 and TRBJ2-7; D remains unclear. V dropped 6 bases and J dropped 3 bases, with 9 bases sitting between them. The CDR3 length is 11 residues. The germline V gene has CDR1 DFQATT and CDR2 SNEGSKA (reference sequence). The DNA of the CDR3 is TGCAGTGCGGCGTTTGACTACGAGCAGTACTTC. Protein sequence: CSAAFDYEQYF.

J is TRBJ1-5 and V is TRBV6-1, with D possibly TRBD1 on 6 matching bases. Germline-derived CDR1 and CDR2 are MNHNS and SASEGT. The CDR3 extends over 14 amino acids. V was clipped by 4 bases and J by 2 bases, with 9 bases between them. The chain's CDR3 is CASSVGAGNQPQHF. The CDR3 nucleotides are TGTGCCAGCAGTGTGGGGGCCGGCAATCAGCCCCAGCATTTT.

The chain joins TRBV19 to TRBJ1-1, with TRBD1 identical over 7 bases. CDR3 size: 17 residues. V dropped 5 bases and J dropped 3; count of bases not matched to a gene: 15. Per germline, CDR1 LNHDA and CDR2 SQIVND (reference sequence). DNA for the CDR3: TGTGCCAGTAGTTCCCATAACAGGGGAGGAAAGTACACTGAAGCTTTCTTT. Amino acid sequence: CASSSHNRGGKYTEAFF.

This chain uses TRBV6-1 with TRBJ1-6; 7 bases map to TRBD1. The CDR3 runs to 15 residues. The ends lost 2 bases at V and 10 bases at J; junction bases unmatched: 8. Germline V gives CDR1 MNHNS, CDR2 SASEGT. The CDR3 DNA sequence: TGTGCCAGCAGTGAACGCAGGGGGGTCGGGTCACCCCTCCACTTT. Its translation: CASSERRGVGSPLHF.

The V gene is TRBV2, the J gene TRBJ1-2; D not certain. Trimming pared 4 bases from V and 6 bases from J, leaving 15 bases between. Germline V CDR1 and CDR2: SNHLY, FYNNEI. This CDR3 is built from 14 residues. The CDR3 sequence: CASSVRTGGDGYTF. The DNA for the CDR3 is TGTGCCAGCAGTGTTAGAACTGGAGGCGATGGCTACACCTTC.

This rearrangement joins TRBV7-3 to TRBJ1-5; D is unresolved. CDR1 and CDR2 from the germline V gene are SGHTA and FQGTGA. V was clipped by 1 base and J by 0 bases, with 1 base between them. The CDR3 spans 13 residues. The CDR3 loop is CASSLNSNQPQHF. DNA of the CDR3: TGTGCCAGCAGCTTAAATAGCAATCAGCCCCAGCATTTT.

This clone was counted a few times. CDR3 DNA: TGTGCCATCAGTAGACTAGCGGGGGGTGGAGATACGCAGTATTTT. It is translated as CAISRLAGGGDTQYF. The chain carries TRBV10-3 and TRBJ2-3, with 13 bases fitting TRBD2. CDR3 length: 15 amino acids. V gave up 5 bases and J gave up 5 bases; unmatched junction bases: 4. Germline CDR1 reads ENHRY; CDR2 reads SYGVKD.